These 4 T cell receptor beta chains originate from one sample sequenced in a study of control samples from healthy donors and cancer patients. Clones were sequenced by immunoSEQ multiplex PCR, and TCRdb holds only the in-frame ones, with some missing. The sample lists approximately 140,000 clones, about 90% seen once, with roughly 7.8% in the top ten. The sequenced material came from PBMCs. These receptors all come from a man aged 45-60 years with head and neck cancer.

The V call is TRBV7-2, the J call TRBJ2-5; 14 bases fit TRBD2. This CDR3 contains 17 residues. CDR1 and CDR2 (germline): SGHTA, FQGNSA. V was clipped by 3 bases and J by 5 bases; unmatched bases: 8. The CDR3 loop is CASSLPTSGGARETQYF. The DNA of the CDR3 is TGTGCCAGCAGCTTGCCGACTAGCGGGGGGGCGCGGGAGACCCAGTACTTC.

The chain carries TRBV27 and TRBJ1-4; the D is unclear. The CDR3 loop spans 15 amino acids. The germline V gene encodes CDR1 MNHEY and CDR2 SMNVEV (reference sequence). V lost 0 bases and J lost 7, with 12 bases in between. CDR3 bases: TGTGCCAGCAGTTTATCAAGTGGAGCCTCTGAAAAACTGTTTTTT. It specifies CASSLSSGASEKLFF.

The chain is built from TRBV5-5 and TRBJ2-2, with 16 bases matching TRBD2. With 4 bases clipped from V and 3 bases from J, the junction kept 9 bases outside the gene matches. Germline lookup yields CDR1 SGHKS and CDR2 YYEKEE (reference sequence). The CDR3 is 19 amino acids. CDR3 in amino acids: CASSRGTSGRAGYTGELFF. Here the CDR3 DNA reads TGTGCCAGCAGCCGAGGGACTAGCGGGAGGGCGGGGTACACCGGGGAGCTGTTTTTT.

This clone is a singleton in its sample. V and J are TRBV10-3 and TRBJ2-1; D uncertain. The germline CDR1 and CDR2 sequences are ENHRY and SYGVKD. This CDR3 region has 14 residues. Trimming removed 3 bases from V and 2 bases from J, with 8 bases in between. The CDR3: CAISEPGPYNEQFF. DNA for the CDR3: TGTGCCATCAGTGAACCCGGACCCTACAATGAGCAGTTCTTC.